This TCR beta chain is from a study of breast tumors, draining lymph nodes, adjacent tissues. This clonotype has a count of ten or more. Samples came from axillary lymph nodes draining the breast cancer. The CDR3 has 15 residues. CDR1 SGHTA and CDR2 FQGTGA come from the germline V gene. V lost 3 bases and J lost 0, with 8 bases in between. TCRdb re-called the multiplex PCR reads through MiXCR, storing one row per CDR3 protein. The table shows roughly 120,000 distinct CDR3 sequences, with 15% to 20% occurring only once. The receptor's source is a female donor with breast cancer. Some clones in this sample may be carry-over from other donors' samples. Sequenced input: axillary lymph node tissue. The V call is TRBV7-3, the J call TRBJ2-2, with D hard to call. The CDR3 sequence is CASSLAPTNTGELFF. DNA of the CDR3: TGTGCCAGCAGCTTGGCTCCGACGAACACCGGGGAGCTGTTTTTT.